This T cell receptor (beta chain) was sequenced during a study of identical twins. TCRdb recomputed calls from the 5' RACE reads with MiXCR, one row per CDR3 protein. The sample shows more than 200,000 distinct CDR3 sequences, less than 9.5% of them seen only once. This clonotype was found many times. This CDR3 region has 16 residues. Germline V gene sequence: CDR1 ENHRY, CDR2 SYGVKD. V dropped 4 bases and J dropped 7 bases, with 20 bases sitting between them. The TCR sequence derives from a woman younger than 30 in good health. V and J are TRBV10-3 and TRBJ2-1, with D possibly being TRBD1 or TRBD2 (6 bases each). Sample: memory (CD45RO+) T cells sorted from blood. The CDR3 DNA reads as TGTGCCATCAGTGTACACCGGGGGCAAGAGGGGAATGAGCAGTTCTTC. Its translation: CAISVHRGQEGNEQFF.